This T cell receptor (beta chain) appears in the sequencing data of a study of shared clonotypes between healthy human individuals. V lost 5 bases and J 3 bases, leaving 11 bases between the germline ends. CDR1 is SGHNT, CDR2 YYREEE, per germline (reference sequence). CDR3 length: 14 residues. Assay execution took place at the deep level. Measured with immunoSEQ multiplex PCR; TCRdb has only the in-frame clones, and not every one. The sample lists about 2.4 million clones; around 90% were seen once. Sequenced sample: naive CD4+ T cells sorted from blood. The subset here: CD45RA+ positively selected. The rearrangement links TRBV5-4 to TRBJ2-2; D perhaps matches TRBD2 (6 bases). The sequence derives from a man between 18 and 35 years old in good health. In DNA form, the CDR3 reads TGTGCCAGCAGGCGGGACGGAGACACCGGGGAGCTGTTTTTT. Amino acid sequence: CASRRDGDTGELFF. Based on the CDR3 plus reference TRBV5-4 and TRBJ2-2, the full variable domain is ETGVTQSPTHLIKTRGQQVTLRCSSQSGHNTVSWYQQALGQGPQFIFQYYREEENGRGNFPPRFSGLQFPNYSSELNVNALELDDSALYLCASRRDGDTGELFFGEGSRLTVL.